These 23 T cell receptor beta chains share one sample of origin, sequenced in a study of cytotoxic CD8 clonotypes in ibrutinib-treated CLL. TCRdb keeps only in-frame clones here, not all; method: immunoSEQ multiplex PCR. The table includes some 140,000 clones, approximately 90% detected once. This material consisted of PBMCs, taken after 12 months of ibrutinib treatment. These receptors were taken from a human donor with chronic lymphocytic leukemia.

The V and J genes are TRBV5-6 and TRBJ1-2; the match to TRBD1 covers 7 bases. The germline V gene encodes CDR1 SGHDT and CDR2 YYEEEE. The CDR3 covers 15 residues. The trim removed 0 bases at V and 2 bases at J, leaving 4 bases unmatched. The CDR3 sequence is CASSLARDRNYGYTF. CDR3 in DNA: TGTGCCAGCAGCTTGGCTCGGGACAGAAACTATGGCTACACCTTC.

The chain links TRBV18 to TRBJ1-3, with a weak D call TRBD1 (6 bases). Trimming cost V 4 bases and J 1 base, with 17 bases left between them. The CDR3 contains 17 residues. Germline V gene sequence: CDR1 KGHSH, CDR2 LQKENI. CDR3 bases: TGTGCCAGCTCACTTTTACAGGGCCCAGTATCTGGAAACACCATATATTTT. This encodes CASSLLQGPVSGNTIYF. Full variable domain (missing parts from reference TRBV18 and TRBJ1-3): NAGVMQNPRHLVRRRGQEARLRCSPMKGHSHVYWYRQLPEEGLKFMVYLQKENIIDESGMPKERFSAEFPKEGPSILRIQQVVRGDSAAYFCASSLLQGPVSGNTIYFGEGSWLTVV.

V and J are TRBV11-2 and TRBJ1-2; 7 positions agree with TRBD1. The CDR3 spans 13 residues. V trimming: 0 bases; J trimming: 8 bases; junction bases outside the gene matches: 3. CDR1 and CDR2 (germline): SGHAT, FQNNGV. The CDR3 sequence is CASSLERTGGYTF. CDR3 coding DNA: TGTGCCAGCAGCTTAGAACGGACAGGCGGCTACACCTTC.

The CDR3 DNA sequence: TGTGCCAGCAGCTTAGGTGGTGCTTGGGCTAGCGGGAGTCAGTACTTC. It encodes CASSLGGAWASGSQYF. The chain recombines TRBV11-2 with TRBJ2-7; 10 nucleotides line up with TRBD2. The CDR3 runs 16 residues. Unmatched junction bases numbered 13, after V lost 1 base and J lost 10 bases. The germline V gene encodes CDR1 SGHAT and CDR2 FQNNGV.

The sample holds one count of this clone. This CDR3 reads CAITWDRQETQYF. The CDR3 DNA is TGTGCCATCACTTGGGACAGACAAGAGACCCAGTACTTC. J is TRBJ2-5 and V is TRBV10-3, with TRBD1 matching over 7 bases. The CDR3 runs 13 residues. Germline CDR1 and CDR2: ENHRY and SYGVKD. With V trimmed by 7 bases and J by 2 bases, 4 bases remained unmatched.

The rearrangement joins TRBV5-1 to TRBJ1-4; TRBD1 matches 7 bases. CDR1 SGHRS and CDR2 YFSETQ come from the germline V gene. This CDR3 comprises 11 residues. Germline trimming cut 7 bases from V and 7 bases from J; bases unmatched to any gene: 1. The CDR3 reads CASGDSEKLFF. CDR3 coding DNA: TGCGCCAGCGGGGACAGTGAAAAACTGTTTTTT.

The chain combines TRBV28 with TRBJ2-7; the D gene is possibly TRBD1 (6 bases). The CDR3 runs to 14 residues. Trimming left V 4 bases short and J 0 bases short, with 10 bases between. Germline V CDR1 and CDR2: MDHEN, SYDVKM. The CDR3 reads CASSSGAVSYEQYF. The DNA of the CDR3 is TGTGCCAGCAGTTCAGGGGCGGTCTCCTACGAGCAGTACTTC.

This chain connects TRBV5-4 to TRBJ1-4; the D is unclear. CDR3 length equals 14 residues. V shed 2 bases and J shed 7 bases, with 12 bases lying between them. Germline CDR1 SGHNT, CDR2 YYREEE (reference sequence). The CDR3 loop reads CASSFGVVGEKLFF. CDR3 in DNA: TGTGCCAGCAGCTTCGGGGTGGTCGGTGAAAAACTGTTTTTT.

The chain has TRBV30 and TRBJ2-5; TRBD2 agrees at 7 bases. From germline, CDR1 is GTSNPN and CDR2 SVGIG (reference sequence). V dropped 5 bases and J dropped 10; count of bases not matched to a gene: 16. This CDR3 has 14 residues. The CDR3 loop reads CAWSVILWGGDQYF. The CDR3 DNA reads as TGTGCCTGGTCGGTCATCCTTTGGGGGGGAGACCAGTACTTC.

The chain carries TRBV7-2 and TRBJ1-2, with D unresolved. This CDR3 comprises 13 residues. Germline V lookup: CDR1 SGHTA, CDR2 FQGNSA. Trimming removed 4 bases from V and 1 base from J, with 7 bases in between. CDR3 nucleotide sequence: TGTGCCAGCAGCTCAGACATTAACTATGGCTACACCTTC. Its translation: CASSSDINYGYTF.

As DNA, the CDR3 is TGTGCCAGCATGGCGGGTGAAAGCACAGATACGCAGTATTTT. Protein: CASMAGESTDTQYF. V usage is TRBV7-2 and J usage is TRBJ2-3, with D possibly TRBD2 on 5 matching bases. With 7 bases removed from V and 0 bases from J, the gap between germline ends came to 11 bases. The CDR3 totals 14 residues. The germline gives CDR1 SGHTA, CDR2 FQGNSA.

The chain combines TRBV5-4 with TRBJ2-7, with D possibly being TRBD1 (7 bases). Between the trimmed V and J ends, which lost 5 bases and 6 bases, there was a span of 27 bases. There are 17 residues in the CDR3. Germline V CDR1 and CDR2: SGHNT, YYREEE (reference sequence). The CDR3 region has the DNA TGTGCCAGCAGTCACCCCGGCGGGGCAGGGGGTTTGGGCGAGCAGTACTTC. Its translation is CASSHPGGAGGLGEQYF. Using reference TRBV5-4 and TRBJ2-7 for the parts outside the CDR3, the full variable domain is ETGVTQSPTHLIKTRGQQVTLRCSSQSGHNTVSWYQQALGQGPQFIFQYYREEENGRGNFPPRFSGLQFPNYSSELNVNALELDDSALYLCASSHPGGAGGLGEQYFGPGTRLTVT.

This rearrangement joins TRBV5-4 to TRBJ2-7; 7 bases fit TRBD2. Germline V gene sequence: CDR1 SGHNT, CDR2 YYREEE (reference sequence). Unmatched junction bases numbered 7, after V lost 5 bases and J lost 2 bases. CDR3 length: 14 amino acids. The CDR3 sequence: CASSMGGITYEQYF. Written as DNA, the CDR3 is TGTGCCAGCAGTATGGGGGGGATTACCTACGAGCAGTACTTC. Complete variable domain (other parts from reference TRBV5-4 and TRBJ2-7): ETGVTQSPTHLIKTRGQQVTLRCSSQSGHNTVSWYQQALGQGPQFIFQYYREEENGRGNFPPRFSGLQFPNYSSELNVNALELDDSALYLCASSMGGITYEQYFGPGTRLTVT.

This chain connects TRBV5-1 to TRBJ1-4; 7 bases match TRBD1. Looked up from germline, CDR1 is SGHRS and CDR2 is YFSETQ. Trimming cost V 3 bases and J 5 bases; bases outside gene matches: 4. CDR3 length: 14 amino acids. The CDR3 nucleotides read TGCGCCAGCAGCTCCGGGACAGCAAATGAAAAACTGTTTTTT. Translated: CASSSGTANEKLFF.

The genes are TRBV28 and TRBJ1-4; 8 bases line up with TRBD1. Per the germline V gene, CDR1 is MDHEN and CDR2 is SYDVKM. V shed 5 bases, J shed 4 bases, and the junction held 12 bases outside the gene matches. The CDR3 runs to 17 residues. Here the CDR3 reads CASSPTGTGKNNEKLFF. The CDR3 region has the DNA TGTGCCAGCAGTCCAACAGGGACAGGAAAAAATAATGAAAAACTGTTTTTT. The full variable domain, completed using reference TRBV28 and TRBJ1-4, is DVKVTQSSRYLVKRTGEKVFLECVQDMDHENMFWYRQDPGLGLRLIYFSYDVKMKEKGDIPEGYSVSREKKERFSLILESASTNQTSMYLCASSPTGTGKNNEKLFFGSGTQLSVL.

The chain links TRBV7-6 to TRBJ2-1, with D uncertain. V lost 5 bases and J 4 bases, leaving 12 bases between the germline ends. Germline CDR1 is SGHVS and CDR2 is FNYEAQ. CDR3 length equals 14 residues. The CDR3 region is CASSADWKYNEQFF. Here the CDR3 DNA reads TGTGCCAGCAGCGCTGATTGGAAGTACAATGAGCAGTTCTTC.

This chain uses TRBV19 with TRBJ1-2, with TRBD1 matching over 8 bases. The CDR3 spans 13 residues. Trimming took 4 bases from V and 6 from J; bases not matched to a gene: 4. Per germline, CDR1 LNHDA and CDR2 SQIVND (reference sequence). CDR3 DNA: TGTGCCAGTAGTACCGGACAGGGAGATGGCTACACCTTC. Protein sequence: CASSTGQGDGYTF.

The chain couples TRBV18 to TRBJ1-2; D call uncertain. Per germline, CDR1 KGHSH and CDR2 LQKENI. There are 13 residues in the CDR3. Deletions cut 3 bases from V and 8 bases from J, with 13 bases between. The chain's CDR3 is CASSPARMRGYTF. The DNA of the CDR3 is TGTGCCAGCTCACCCGCCAGGATGCGCGGCTACACCTTC. The full variable domain, rest sourced from reference TRBV18 and TRBJ1-2, is NAGVMQNPRHLVRRRGQEARLRCSPMKGHSHVYWYRQLPEEGLKFMVYLQKENIIDESGMPKERFSAEFPKEGPSILRIQQVVRGDSAAYFCASSPARMRGYTFGSGTRLTVV.

The gene calls are TRBV2 and TRBJ1-5, with D perhaps TRBD1 (5 bases). Trimming left V 1 base short and J 6 bases short, with 7 bases between. The CDR3 consists of 13 residues. Germline V CDR1 and CDR2: SNHLY, FYNNEI. The CDR3 DNA reads TGTGCCAGCAGTGAAGACGGGACTCAGCCCCAGCATTTT. Protein: CASSEDGTQPQHF. Drawing the rest from reference TRBV2 and TRBJ1-5, the complete variable domain is EPEVTQTPSHQVTQMGQEVILRCVPISNHLYFYWYRQILGQKVEFLVSFYNNEISEKSEIFDDQFSVERPDGSNFTLKIRSTKLEDSAMYFCASSEDGTQPQHFGDGTRLSIL.

This rearrangement joins TRBV19 to TRBJ2-7; no reliable D call. The germline gives CDR1 LNHDA, CDR2 SQIVND (reference sequence). This CDR3 is built from 14 residues. Trimming took off 3 bases at V and 0 bases at J, with 9 bases between the two ends. In DNA, the CDR3 is TGTGCCAGTAGTATGTCGTTGAGCTCCTACGAGCAGTACTTC. Residues: CASSMSLSSYEQYF.

V is TRBV7-9 and J is TRBJ2-1; 11 bases line up with TRBD2. J was trimmed by 10 bases and V by 6 bases; bases with no gene match: 17. Germline assignment: CDR1 SEHNR and CDR2 FQNEAQ (reference sequence). This CDR3 has 17 amino acids. CDR3 in DNA: TGTGCCAGCAGTCAACGGTGGGTTAGCGGGAGGGCCGGAGAGCAGTTCTTC. Translating it yields CASSQRWVSGRAGEQFF.

The gene calls are TRBV28 and TRBJ1-5; D is possibly TRBD1 (5 bases). Germline CDR1 MDHEN, CDR2 SYDVKM. The CDR3 totals 14 residues. Trimming cost V 10 bases and J 2 bases, with 15 bases left between them. This CDR3 reads CAITGVNRNQPQHF. The CDR3, as DNA: TGTGCCATCACGGGGGTCAATCGCAATCAGCCCCAGCATTTT.

V usage is TRBV4-2 and J usage is TRBJ1-2; the D is unclear. Trimming removed 4 bases from V and 2 bases from J, with 17 bases in between. Germline V lookup: CDR1 LGHNA, CDR2 YNFKEQ. The CDR3 is 16 residues long. The CDR3 is CASSPGFLPTNYGYTF. The CDR3 DNA is TGTGCCAGCAGCCCGGGATTCTTGCCCACCAACTATGGCTACACCTTC.